This record looks at one TCR beta chain sequence and its context. Its antigen is not identified. This CDR3 is built from 15 residues. The V gene's germline CDR1 is SGHAT and CDR2 FQDESV (reference sequence). Unmatched junction bases numbered 5, after V lost 2 bases and J lost 3 bases. The data were produced by immunoSEQ multiplex PCR, yet TCRdb's version contains in-frame clones alone and is incomplete. The data show 150,000 to 200,000 clones, 87% seen once. This sample is drawn from a study of T cell responses to AZD1222 COVID-19 vaccine. Overall study results and limits: Clonal diversity may have been underestimated in mostly white British donors. Sampling that yielded the repertoires occurred only after the peak T cell response.

This sequence joins TRBV11-1 and TRBJ2-7; TRBD1 agrees at 9 bases. The sample consisted of peripheral blood, taken on day 0 of MenACWY control vaccination. The sequence was collected from an adult in good health. CDR3 coding DNA: TGTGCCAGCAGCTTATCCTGGACAGGGGTCTACGAGCAGTACTTC. Translating it yields CASSLSWTGVYEQYF.